This T cell receptor (beta chain) was identified in a study of brain metastases from non-small cell lung cancer. A note on this clone: What it binds is not known. The junction and the germline gene differ at one end; a read error may be behind it.

Study results and limitations: Compared with primary tumors, brain metastases showed less T-cell infiltration. Compared with their matched primary tumors, around 60% of brain metastases showed expanded T-cell clones. Brain metastases shared most TCR repertoire with primaries, with sparse T cells.

Sequencing was performed with immunoSEQ multiplex PCR; in TCRdb, only in-frame clones are kept and a portion is missing. The table has 4,000 to 4,500 clones, roughly four fifths seen once. The CDR3 has 13 amino acids. The source is a donor aged 40 or older with non-small cell lung cancer. Sequencing input: primary lung tumor tissue. V and J are TRBV12-3 or TRBV12-4 and TRBJ2-6; 8 positions agree with TRBD1. The CDR3 spells CASSQTGVNVLTF. CDR3 coding DNA: TGTGCCAGCAGCCAGACAGGGGTCAACGTCCTGACTTTC.